These 25 T cell receptor beta chains were sequenced from one sample in a study of blood T cells in healthy people across ages. A sample-barcoded 5' primer and a J-beta primer mix were used in a second PCR of roughly 7 to 12 cycles. One entry per CDR3 protein results from TCRdb running MiXCR on the 5' RACE reads. This sample yields hundreds of thousands of distinct CDR3 sequences, of which around 43% are seen a single time; under 20% belongs to the top ten. Sequencing was carried out using blood. Source of these receptors: a man in his sixties in good health.

The V gene is TRBV11-1, the J gene TRBJ2-5; perhaps TRBD2 as D (6 bases). The end of the DNA aligns better with TRBJ2-1, so the J call may be wrong. This CDR3 has 15 residues. Germline lookup yields CDR1 SGHAT and CDR2 FQDESV (reference sequence). The CDR3 coding sequence is TGTGCCAGCAGCCCCATGATGGCGGGGATCGAGACCCAGTTCTTC. Translated: CASSPMMAGIETQFF.

This clonotype has only a few counts. The chain combines TRBV20-1 with TRBJ2-5; 8 nucleotides line up with TRBD2. V shed 4 bases, J shed 2 bases, and the junction held 9 bases outside the gene matches. Germline V gene sequence: CDR1 DFQATT, CDR2 SNEGSKA (reference sequence). CDR3 length: 15 residues. Here the CDR3 reads CSAILGSGVQETQYF. CDR3 bases: TGCAGTGCTATCTTGGGTAGCGGGGTGCAAGAGACCCAGTACTTC.

This clonotype was seen a few times. The chain combines TRBV7-2 with TRBJ2-7; D is uncertain. Germline V gives CDR1 SGHTA, CDR2 FQGNSA. The CDR3 runs 13 residues. Trimming left V 5 bases short and J 5 bases short, with 13 bases between. The CDR3 reads CASSPSVVHEQYF. The CDR3 region has the DNA TGTGCCAGCAGCCCTTCCGTGGTTCACGAGCAGTACTTC.

This chain joins TRBV14 and TRBJ2-3; the D is unclear. Germline loops: CDR1 SGHDN, CDR2 FVKESK. The CDR3 is 16 residues long. V lost 4 bases, J lost 1 base, and 15 bases lay in between. The chain's CDR3 is CASSRLDSYGTDTQYF. The CDR3 DNA follows: TGTGCCAGCAGCCGCCTCGACTCATACGGCACAGATACGCAGTATTTT.

The sample holds a few counts of this clonotype. This chain joins TRBV20-1 and TRBJ2-1; D is ambiguous. V lost 4 bases and J 5 bases, leaving 0 bases between the germline ends. The germline V gene encodes CDR1 DFQATT and CDR2 SNEGSKA (reference sequence). The CDR3 runs to 9 residues. In DNA, the CDR3 is TGCAGTGCTAACAATGAGCAGTTCTTC. Translated, it gives CSANNEQFF.

This chain uses TRBV13 with TRBJ2-7; a possible D gene is TRBD2 (5 bases). V lost 0 bases to trimming and J lost 0 bases, with 18 bases between them. The germline V gene has CDR1 PRHDT and CDR2 FYEKMQ (reference sequence). CDR3 length: 18 residues. In DNA, the CDR3 is TGTGCCAGCAGCTTAGGCCTCCTACAAGAGGGCACCTCCTACGAGCAGTACTTC. Its protein is CASSLGLLQEGTSYEQYF.

This clonotype was seen a handful of times. This rearrangement joins TRBV19 to TRBJ1-2; perhaps TRBD1 as D (6 bases). The CDR3 length is 12 residues. Trimming stripped 7 bases from V and 8 bases from J, with 14 bases between. The germline CDR1 and CDR2 sequences are LNHDA and SQIVND (reference sequence). The CDR3 here is CASNVRGNGYTF. DNA for the CDR3: TGTGCCAGTAACGTCAGGGGAAACGGCTACACCTTC.

CDR3 loop: CASGTRLAGNTGELFF. CDR3 nucleotides: TGCGCCAGCGGCACTCGGCTAGCGGGGAACACCGGGGAGCTGTTTTTT. The chain carries TRBV4-3 and TRBJ2-2; 8 bases fit TRBD2. Trimming cost V 8 bases and J 1 base; bases outside gene matches: 9. This CDR3 region has 16 residues. Germline V gene data show CDR1 as LGHNA and CDR2 as YSLEER.

This clonotype has a handful of counts. The V gene is TRBV12-5, the J gene TRBJ2-7, with a weak D call TRBD1 (5 bases). Germline CDR1 reads LGHNT; CDR2 reads FRNRAP. The V and J ends lost 7 bases and 1 base respectively, with 14 bases between them. The CDR3 extends over 14 amino acids. CDR3 bases: TGTGCTAGTGCCTCGTCTCGGACATCCTACGAGCAGTACTTC. It codes for CASASSRTSYEQYF.

This clonotype was detected a few times. The V and J genes are TRBV4-1 and TRBJ2-6; D may be TRBD2 (5 bases). Germline lookup yields CDR1 MGHRA and CDR2 YSYEKL. CDR3 length: 16 amino acids. V was pared by 1 base and J by 0 bases, with 7 bases between. In DNA, the CDR3 is TGCGCCAGCAGCCAAGTGGGAGTCTCTGGGGCCAACGTCCTGACTTTC. Amino acid sequence: CASSQVGVSGANVLTF.

This clonotype came up a few times. The rearrangement uses TRBV29-1 and TRBJ1-1; 7 nucleotides align to TRBD1. CDR1 and CDR2 from the germline V gene are SQVTM and ANQGSEA. The J segment lost 5 bases and the V segment lost 7 bases, leaving 4 bases of the junction unmatched. The CDR3 totals 11 residues. The CDR3 is CSAHRGTEAFF. The CDR3 DNA is TGCAGCGCCCACAGGGGAACTGAAGCTTTCTTT.

V is TRBV21-1 and J is TRBJ2-4; the table's D call, TRBD1, was not checked against the DNA. TRBV21-1 constitutes a pseudogene. The CDR3 length is 13 residues. CDR3 sequence reads: CARGRVGGNEQYF. The CDR3 nucleotides are TGTGCCAGGGGCCGAGTGGGCGGTAATGAGCAGTACTTC.

The chain recombines TRBV9 with TRBJ2-1; 8 bases map to TRBD2. Germline CDR1 reads SGDLS; CDR2 reads YYNGEE. This CDR3 has 14 residues. V trimming: 4 bases; J trimming: 6 bases; junction bases outside the gene matches: 6. CDR3 in amino acids: CASSIGGAGNEQFF. CDR3 DNA sequence: TGTGCCAGCAGCATCGGGGGGGCTGGCAATGAGCAGTTCTTC. Looking up the rest from reference TRBV9 and TRBJ2-1 gives the full variable domain: DSGVTQTPKHLITATGQRVTLRCSPRSGDLSVYWYQQSLDQGLQFLIQYYNGEERAKGNILERFSAQQFPDLHSELNLSSLELGDSALYFCASSIGGAGNEQFFGPGTRLTVL.

The chain is built from TRBV6-1 and TRBJ2-1, with 8 nucleotides matching TRBD2. Germline CDR1 MNHNS, CDR2 SASEGT. The CDR3 has 14 residues. The ends lost 7 bases at V and 6 bases at J; junction bases unmatched: 8. The CDR3 region has the DNA TGTGCCAGCATTGCGGGGGGCTTCACCAATGAGCAGTTCTTC. Residues: CASIAGGFTNEQFF.

The rearrangement links TRBV6-2 or TRBV6-3 to TRBJ2-7, with TRBD2 identical over 9 bases. V shed 4 bases, J shed 1 base, and the junction held 17 bases outside the gene matches. CDR1 is MNHEY and CDR2 is SVGEGT in the germline V gene. The CDR3 runs to 19 residues. This CDR3 is CASSSIDFLAGDRSYEQYF. In nucleotides, the CDR3 is TGTGCCAGCAGTTCAATAGACTTTTTAGCGGGGGACCGATCCTACGAGCAGTACTTC.

This clonotype was seen more than once but under ten times. This sequence joins TRBV5-1 and TRBJ2-7, with 12 bases fitting TRBD2. V lost 4 bases to trimming and J lost 2 bases; unmatched junction nucleotides: 10. This CDR3 spans 17 amino acids. The germline CDR1 and CDR2 sequences are SGHRS and YFSETQ. In DNA form, the CDR3 reads TGCGCCAGCAGCGAACCGGGACTAGCGGGTCCTCCCTACGAGCAGTACTTC. Protein product: CASSEPGLAGPPYEQYF.

The chain recombines TRBV20-1 with TRBJ2-4; TRBD1 matches 7 bases. V lost 6 bases to trimming and J lost 13 bases; unmatched junction nucleotides: 15. Germline CDR1 DFQATT, CDR2 SNEGSKA (reference sequence). The CDR3 spans 13 residues. Here the CDR3 reads CSALPGQQLGQYF. DNA for the CDR3: TGCAGTGCGCTACCGGGACAGCAGTTAGGGCAGTACTTC.

This clonotype appeared a few times. This chain joins TRBV25-1 and TRBJ2-2; D is uncertain. Germline V gene data show CDR1 as MGHDK and CDR2 as SYGVNS. The CDR3 has 13 residues. V lost 7 bases to trimming and J lost 4 bases, with 10 bases between them. CDR3 DNA sequence: TGTGCCAGCATAGCCAGGACCACCGGGGAGCTGTTTTTT. This sequence encodes CASIARTTGELFF.

This chain links TRBV4-1 with TRBJ2-5; D could derive from TRBD1 or TRBD2 (6 bases each). There are 13 residues in the CDR3. Germline CDR1 and CDR2: MGHRA and YSYEKL. With 3 bases removed from V and 5 bases from J, the gap between germline ends came to 10 bases. The CDR3 coding sequence is TGCGCCAGCAGCCATAGGGGGGCGGAGACCCAGTACTTC. Translating it yields CASSHRGAETQYF.

Only a few counts were recorded for this clonotype. CDR3 loop: CASRYSGGARNEQFF. The CDR3 coding sequence is TGTGCCAGCAGGTATAGCGGGGGGGCCAGGAATGAGCAGTTCTTC. This chain joins TRBV12-3 or TRBV12-4 and TRBJ2-1, with TRBD2 identical over 11 bases. The CDR3 contains 15 residues. With 6 bases clipped from V and 7 bases from J, the junction kept 8 bases outside the gene matches.

This clonotype was detected only a few times. The chain uses TRBV20-1 and TRBJ2-7; D possibly corresponds to TRBD1 (6 bases). The CDR3 spans 14 residues. V was shortened by 5 bases and J by 1 base, with 15 bases between the two germline ends. CDR1 and CDR2 (germline): DFQATT, SNEGSKA (reference sequence). The CDR3 region is CSAPGQLSSYEQYF. DNA of the CDR3: TGCAGTGCTCCTGGACAGTTATCGTCCTACGAGCAGTACTTC.

This rearrangement joins TRBV7-3 to TRBJ2-4, with 7 bases lining up with TRBD1. Germline V gene sequence: CDR1 SGHTA, CDR2 FQGTGA. Trimming took 5 bases from V and 6 from J; bases not matched to a gene: 10. This CDR3 is built from 15 residues. DNA of the CDR3: TGTGCCAGCAGCGGAAGACAGGGCATCGCAAACATTCAGTACTTC. It translates to CASSGRQGIANIQYF.

The V gene is TRBV6-6, the J gene TRBJ2-4, with TRBD2 as a possible D gene (6 bases). The germline V gene has CDR1 MNHNY and CDR2 SVGAGI (reference sequence). The CDR3 extends over 11 amino acids. The V end was cut by 5 bases, the J end by 9 bases, with 8 bases between. CDR3 sequence (DNA): TGTGCCAGCAGTCGGGACTTCATTCAGTACTTC. Translating gives CASSRDFIQYF.

The chain joins TRBV3-1 to TRBJ2-1; D is unclear. V gave up 1 base and J gave up 7 bases, with 5 bases separating them. In germline, CDR1 is LGHDT, CDR2 YNNKEL (reference sequence). The length of the CDR3 is 12 residues. The CDR3 here is CASSQVPNEQFF. Here the CDR3 DNA reads TGTGCCAGCAGCCAAGTTCCTAATGAGCAGTTCTTC.

The chain combines TRBV7-9 with TRBJ2-1; TRBD1 agrees at 8 bases. V dropped 0 bases and J dropped 3; count of bases not matched to a gene: 4. The CDR3 has 16 amino acids. The germline V gene encodes CDR1 SEHNR and CDR2 FQNEAQ (reference sequence). CDR3 bases: TGTGCCAGCAGCTTAGCTGGACAGGGATTCTACAATGAGCAGTTCTTC. This translates into CASSLAGQGFYNEQFF.